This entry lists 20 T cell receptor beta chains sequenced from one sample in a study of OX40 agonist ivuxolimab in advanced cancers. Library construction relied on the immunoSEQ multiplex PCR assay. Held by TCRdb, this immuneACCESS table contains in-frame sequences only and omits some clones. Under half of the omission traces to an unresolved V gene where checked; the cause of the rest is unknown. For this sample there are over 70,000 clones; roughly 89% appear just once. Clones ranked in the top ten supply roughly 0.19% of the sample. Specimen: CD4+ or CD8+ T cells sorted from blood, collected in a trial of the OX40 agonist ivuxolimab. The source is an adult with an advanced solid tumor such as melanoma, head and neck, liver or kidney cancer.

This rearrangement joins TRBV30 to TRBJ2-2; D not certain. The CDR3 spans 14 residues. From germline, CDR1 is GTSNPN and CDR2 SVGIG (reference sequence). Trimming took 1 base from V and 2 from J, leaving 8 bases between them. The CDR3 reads CAWSGPPNTGELFF. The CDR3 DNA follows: TGTGCCTGGAGTGGGCCTCCCAACACCGGGGAGCTGTTTTTT.

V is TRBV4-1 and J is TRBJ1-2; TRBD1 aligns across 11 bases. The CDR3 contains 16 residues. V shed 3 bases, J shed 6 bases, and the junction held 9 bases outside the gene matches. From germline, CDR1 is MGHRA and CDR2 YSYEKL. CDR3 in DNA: TGCGCCAGCAGCCACCCGGCAGGGGGACAGGGGGATGGCTACACCTTC. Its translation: CASSHPAGGQGDGYTF.

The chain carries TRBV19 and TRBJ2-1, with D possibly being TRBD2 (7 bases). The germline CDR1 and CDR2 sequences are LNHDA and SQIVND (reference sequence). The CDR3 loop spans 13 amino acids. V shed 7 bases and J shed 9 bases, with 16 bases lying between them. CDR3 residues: CASTLRGGFEQFF. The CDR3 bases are TGTGCCAGTACCCTAAGGGGGGGATTTGAGCAGTTCTTC.

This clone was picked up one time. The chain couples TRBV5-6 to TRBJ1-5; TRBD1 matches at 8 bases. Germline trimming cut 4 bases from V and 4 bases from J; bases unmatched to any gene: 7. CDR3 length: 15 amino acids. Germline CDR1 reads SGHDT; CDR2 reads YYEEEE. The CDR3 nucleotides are TGTGCCAGCAGCACCCGACAGGGGTTTAATCAGCCCCAGCATTTT. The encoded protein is CASSTRQGFNQPQHF.

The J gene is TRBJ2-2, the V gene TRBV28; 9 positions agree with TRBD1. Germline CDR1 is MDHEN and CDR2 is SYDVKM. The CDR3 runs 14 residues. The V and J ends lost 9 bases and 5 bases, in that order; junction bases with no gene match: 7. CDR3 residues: CASFDRGWTGELFF. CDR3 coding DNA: TGTGCCAGTTTCGACAGGGGGTGGACCGGGGAGCTGTTTTTT.

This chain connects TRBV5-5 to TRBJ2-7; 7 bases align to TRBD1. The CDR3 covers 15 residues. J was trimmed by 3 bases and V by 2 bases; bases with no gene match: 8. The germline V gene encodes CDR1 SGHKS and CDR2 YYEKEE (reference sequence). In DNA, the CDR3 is TGTGCCAGCAGCTTAGCCCTGGACAGGTTCTACGAGCAGTACTTC. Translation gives CASSLALDRFYEQYF.

The CDR3 is CASSLRGNEQFF. The CDR3 DNA reads as TGTGCCAGCAGCCTCAGGGGAAATGAGCAGTTCTTC. The chain employs TRBV6-5 and TRBJ2-1; a weak D match, TRBD1 (6 bases). The CDR3 has 12 amino acids. Looked up from germline, CDR1 is MNHEY and CDR2 is SVGAGI. V was pared by 6 bases and J by 7 bases, with 10 bases between.

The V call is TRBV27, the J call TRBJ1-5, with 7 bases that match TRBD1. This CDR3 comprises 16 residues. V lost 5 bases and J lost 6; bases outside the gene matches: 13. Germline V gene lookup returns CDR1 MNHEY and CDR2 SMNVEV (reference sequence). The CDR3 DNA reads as TGTGCCAGCAGTCCCTCGACAGGGTCTCGTAGTCAGCCCCAGCATTTT. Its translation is CASSPSTGSRSQPQHF.

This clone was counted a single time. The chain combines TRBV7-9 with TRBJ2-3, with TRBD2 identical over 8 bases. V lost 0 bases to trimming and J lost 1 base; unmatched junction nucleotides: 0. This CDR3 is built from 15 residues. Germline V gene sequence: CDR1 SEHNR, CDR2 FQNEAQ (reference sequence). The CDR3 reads CASSLALAGTDTQYF. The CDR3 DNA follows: TGTGCCAGCAGCTTAGCACTAGCGGGCACAGATACGCAGTATTTT.

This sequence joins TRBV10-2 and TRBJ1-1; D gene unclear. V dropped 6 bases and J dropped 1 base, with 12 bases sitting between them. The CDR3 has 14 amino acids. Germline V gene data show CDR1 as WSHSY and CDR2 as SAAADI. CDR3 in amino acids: CASRFWGENTEAFF. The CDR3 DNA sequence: TGCGCCAGCAGGTTTTGGGGAGAGAACACTGAAGCTTTCTTT.

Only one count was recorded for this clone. This CDR3 is CASSQELTGTASSGANVLTF. CDR3 coding DNA: TGCGCCAGCAGCCAAGAGCTGACCGGGACAGCCAGCTCTGGGGCCAACGTCCTGACTTTC. The gene calls are TRBV4-1 and TRBJ2-6; 7 bases agree with TRBD1. This CDR3 comprises 20 residues. The ends lost 0 bases at V and 0 bases at J; junction bases unmatched: 11. Germline-derived CDR1 and CDR2 are MGHRA and YSYEKL.

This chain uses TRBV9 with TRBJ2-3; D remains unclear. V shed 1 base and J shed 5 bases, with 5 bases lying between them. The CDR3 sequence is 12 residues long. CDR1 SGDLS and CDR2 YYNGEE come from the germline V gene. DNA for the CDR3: TGTGCCAGCAGCGTAACGGTAGATACGCAGTATTTT. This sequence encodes CASSVTVDTQYF.

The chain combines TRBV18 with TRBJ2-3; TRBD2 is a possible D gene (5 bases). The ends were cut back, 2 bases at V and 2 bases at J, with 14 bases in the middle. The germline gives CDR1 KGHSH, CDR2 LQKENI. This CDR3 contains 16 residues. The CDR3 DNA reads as TGTGCCAGCTCACCATACGCGAGCGGAGACACAGATACGCAGTATTTT. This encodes CASSPYASGDTDTQYF.

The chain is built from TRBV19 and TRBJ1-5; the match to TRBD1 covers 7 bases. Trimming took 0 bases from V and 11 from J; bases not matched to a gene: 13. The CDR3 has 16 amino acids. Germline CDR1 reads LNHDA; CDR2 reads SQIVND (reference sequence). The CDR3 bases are TGTGCCAGTAGTATAGATGTTGGACAGGCCCGTCGGACCCAGCATTTT. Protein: CASSIDVGQARRTQHF. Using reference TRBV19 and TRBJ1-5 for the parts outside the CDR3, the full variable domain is DGGITQSPKYLFRKEGQNVTLSCEQNLNHDAMYWYRQDPGQGLRLIYYSQIVNDFQKGDIAEGYSVSREKKESFPLTVTSAQKNPTAFYLCASSIDVGQARRTQHFGDGTRLSIL.

CDR3 in DNA: TGTGCCAGTAGTATAGATCGGCTCCGGGGTGTCTACACCTTC. It yields the protein CASSIDRLRGVYTF. The gene calls are TRBV19 and TRBJ1-2; the D is unclear. The CDR3 loop spans 14 amino acids. V was cut by 0 bases and J by 10 bases, with 15 bases left in between. Per germline, CDR1 LNHDA and CDR2 SQIVND (reference sequence).

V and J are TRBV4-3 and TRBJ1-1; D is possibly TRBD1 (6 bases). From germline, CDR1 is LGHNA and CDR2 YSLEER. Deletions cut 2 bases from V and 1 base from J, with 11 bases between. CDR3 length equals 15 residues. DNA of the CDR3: TGCGCCAGCAGCCAAAGGATACAGGGGAACACTGAAGCTTTCTTT. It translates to CASSQRIQGNTEAFF.

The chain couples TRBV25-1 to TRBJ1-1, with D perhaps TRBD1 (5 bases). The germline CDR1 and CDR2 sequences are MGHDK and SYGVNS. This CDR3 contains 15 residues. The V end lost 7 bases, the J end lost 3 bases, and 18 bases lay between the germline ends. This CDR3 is CASTLDQGGHTEAFF. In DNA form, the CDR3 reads TGTGCCAGCACCCTAGACCAGGGAGGGCACACTGAAGCTTTCTTT.

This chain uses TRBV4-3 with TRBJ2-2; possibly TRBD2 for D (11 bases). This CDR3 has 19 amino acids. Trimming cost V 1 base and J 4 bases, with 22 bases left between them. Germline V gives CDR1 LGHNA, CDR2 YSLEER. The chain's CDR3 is CASSQGDRGSGRATGELFF. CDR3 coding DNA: TGCGCCAGCAGCCAAGGGGACAGGGGTAGCGGGAGGGCCACCGGGGAGCTGTTTTTT.

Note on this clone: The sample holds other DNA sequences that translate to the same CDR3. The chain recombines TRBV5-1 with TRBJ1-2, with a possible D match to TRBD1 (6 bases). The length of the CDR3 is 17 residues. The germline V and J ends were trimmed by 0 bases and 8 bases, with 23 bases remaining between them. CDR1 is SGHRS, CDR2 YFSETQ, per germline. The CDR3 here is CASSLAGGQRAGGGYTF. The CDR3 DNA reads TGCGCCAGCAGCTTGGCCGGGGGCCAGAGGGCCGGGGGGGGCTACACCTTC.

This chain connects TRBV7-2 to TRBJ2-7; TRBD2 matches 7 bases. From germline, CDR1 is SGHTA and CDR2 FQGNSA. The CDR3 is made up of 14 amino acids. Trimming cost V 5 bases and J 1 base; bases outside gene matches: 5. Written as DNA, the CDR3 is TGTGCCAGCAGCGGACTAGGTGTTTCCTACGAGCAGTACTTC. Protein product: CASSGLGVSYEQYF.